This T cell receptor (beta chain) was documented in a study of CD8+CD57+ T cells in acquired aplastic anemia. Profiling of TCR beta VDJ combinations and CDR3 sequences used genomic DNA as template. TCRdb passed the reads through MiXCR, listing each CDR3 protein once. The sample shows approximately 200,000 distinct CDR3 sequences, approximately 51% of them seen only once. Broader study findings: Found in both controls and patients were some 30 CD8+ CDR3 sequences.

CD8+CD57+ cell expansion had been shown by flow cytometry in patients chosen for sequencing. Severe acquired aplastic anemia was diagnosed in all patients. Of note for this clonotype: Its antigen is still unknown.

V dropped 2 bases and J dropped 0 bases, with 12 bases sitting between them. Germline V gives CDR1 SGDLS, CDR2 YYNGEE. The length of the CDR3 is 15 residues. Sequenced: sorted CD4+, CD8+, or CD8+CD57+ T cells (not recorded which) from PBMCs. V is TRBV9 and J is TRBJ2-7, with no clear D. This clonotype was sampled from a human donor with aplastic anemia. The CDR3 nucleotides read TGTGCCAGCAGCGTTGATGTGACGGACTCCTACGAGCAGTACTTC. Protein product: CASSVDVTDSYEQYF. The full variable domain, with the rest looked up from reference TRBV9 and TRBJ2-7, is DSGVTQTPKHLITATGQRVTLRCSPRSGDLSVYWYQQSLDQGLQFLIQYYNGEERAKGNILERFSAQQFPDLHSELNLSSLELGDSALYFCASSVDVTDSYEQYFGPGTRLTVT.